This T cell receptor (beta chain) was recovered during a study of T-cell reconstitution after alpha-beta-depleted transplantation in children. Preparation of the TCRbeta library involved a method that used unique molecular identifiers. Each CDR3 protein gets one entry after TCRdb re-called the PCR reads with MiXCR. The sample gives nearly 550,000 distinct CDR3 sequences, around 19% of which show up once; roughly 3.3% is in the top ten. The CDR3 sequence is 15 residues long. V lost 3 bases, J lost 1 base, and 12 bases lay in between. The germline V gene encodes CDR1 KGHSH and CDR2 LQKENI. The sample here was PBMCs from the stem cell graft donor, taken from the stem cell graft. J is TRBJ1-1 and V is TRBV18; no definite D call. The receptor was isolated from a human donor who donated a stem cell graft to a child with acute lymphoblastic leukemia. CDR3 amino acids: CASSPRSAGNTEAFF. CDR3 sequence (DNA): TGTGCCAGCTCACCGAGGAGTGCGGGGAACACTGAAGCTTTCTTT.